This T cell receptor (beta chain) was captured by sequencing in a study of human T cells and chemical hapten exposure. Time point defined: patch test 2, 6 weeks after DPC sensitization. Regarding treatment: therapeutic diphenylcyclopropenone sensitization with weekly scalp DPC. TCRdb used MiXCR to reprocess the RACE reads, holding one entry per CDR3 protein. The table has over 70,000 distinct CDR3 sequences, around 8.8% seen once. This clonotype was seen a few times. The starting material was whole blood, obtained in connection with sensitization to the hapten diphenylcyclopropenone (DPC). The TCR comes from a woman in her forties or fifties with alopecia areata. Some clones in this sample may be carry-over from other donors' samples.

CDR3 coding DNA: TGTGCCACCAGGCCCACAGGGGGTACAGGCAATGAGCAGTTCTTC. This translates into CATRPTGGTGNEQFF. V gene TRBV24-1 combines with J gene TRBJ2-1; 8 nucleotides align to TRBD1. The V gene end was trimmed by 7 bases and the J gene end by 6 bases; junction bases not matched to a gene: 10. Germline CDR1 reads KGHDR; CDR2 reads SFDVKD. This CDR3 spans 15 amino acids.